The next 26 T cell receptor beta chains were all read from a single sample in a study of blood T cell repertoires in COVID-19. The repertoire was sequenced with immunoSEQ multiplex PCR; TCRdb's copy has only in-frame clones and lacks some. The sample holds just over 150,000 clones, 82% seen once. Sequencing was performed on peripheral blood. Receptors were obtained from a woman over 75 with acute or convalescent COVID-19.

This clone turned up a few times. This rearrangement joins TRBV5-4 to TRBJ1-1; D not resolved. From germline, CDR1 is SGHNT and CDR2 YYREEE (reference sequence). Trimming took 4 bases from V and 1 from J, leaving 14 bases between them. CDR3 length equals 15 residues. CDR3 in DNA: TGTGCCAGCAGCCTCTTCGGCAGGCGGAACACTGAAGCTTTCTTT. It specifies CASSLFGRRNTEAFF.

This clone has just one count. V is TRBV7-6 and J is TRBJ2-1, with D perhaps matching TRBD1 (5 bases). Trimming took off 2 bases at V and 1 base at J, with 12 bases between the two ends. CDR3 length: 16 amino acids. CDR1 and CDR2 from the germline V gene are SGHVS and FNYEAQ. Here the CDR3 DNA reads TGTGCCAGCAGCTTATGGGGCGGATCTTCCTACAATGAGCAGTTCTTC. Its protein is CASSLWGGSSYNEQFF.

CDR3 protein: CASSQDEGRQFF. For the CDR3, the DNA is TGCGCCAGCAGCCAAGATGAAGGGAGGCAGTTCTTC. The chain employs TRBV4-3 and TRBJ2-1, with TRBD2 as a possible D gene (5 bases). Germline V CDR1 and CDR2: LGHNA, YSLEER. There are 12 residues in the CDR3. Trimming cost V 0 bases and J 12 bases, with 9 bases left between them.

This CDR3 is CASSQGGRGYQETQYF. Written as DNA, the CDR3 is TGTGCCAGCAGCCAGGGCGGGAGGGGGTACCAAGAGACCCAGTACTTC. This sequence joins TRBV3-1 (or the pseudogene TRBV3-2) and TRBJ2-5; 9 bases align to TRBD2. V was clipped by 3 bases and J by 0 bases; unmatched bases: 5. Germline V gives CDR1 LGHDT, CDR2 YNNKEL (reference sequence). The CDR3 totals 16 residues.

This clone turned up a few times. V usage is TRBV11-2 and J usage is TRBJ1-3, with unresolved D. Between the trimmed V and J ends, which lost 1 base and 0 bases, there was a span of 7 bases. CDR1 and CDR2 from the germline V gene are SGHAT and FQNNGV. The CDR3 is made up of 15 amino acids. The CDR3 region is CASSLGAGSGNTIYF. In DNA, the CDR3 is TGTGCCAGCAGCTTAGGGGCAGGCTCTGGAAACACCATATATTTT.

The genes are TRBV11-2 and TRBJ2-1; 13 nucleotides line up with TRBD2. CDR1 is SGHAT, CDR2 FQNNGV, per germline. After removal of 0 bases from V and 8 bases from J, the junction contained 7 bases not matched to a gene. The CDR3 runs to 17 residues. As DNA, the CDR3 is TGTGCCAGCAGCTTAGATGGTTCGACTAGCGGGAGGTATGAGCAGTTCTTC. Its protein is CASSLDGSTSGRYEQFF.

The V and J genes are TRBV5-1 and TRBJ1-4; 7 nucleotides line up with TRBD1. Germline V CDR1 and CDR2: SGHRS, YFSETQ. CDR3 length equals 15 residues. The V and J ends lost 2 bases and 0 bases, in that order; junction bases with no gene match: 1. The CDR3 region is CASSLQGTTNEKLFF. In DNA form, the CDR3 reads TGCGCCAGCAGCTTACAGGGGACAACTAATGAAAAACTGTTTTTT.

CDR3 protein: CASSEREGNQPQHF. The CDR3 bases are TGTGCCAGCAGTGAACGAGAAGGCAATCAGCCCCAGCATTTT. This sequence joins TRBV2 and TRBJ1-5; D not certain. The CDR3 sequence is 14 residues long. Germline CDR1 SNHLY, CDR2 FYNNEI. The germline V and J ends were trimmed by 2 bases and 2 bases, with 7 bases remaining between them.

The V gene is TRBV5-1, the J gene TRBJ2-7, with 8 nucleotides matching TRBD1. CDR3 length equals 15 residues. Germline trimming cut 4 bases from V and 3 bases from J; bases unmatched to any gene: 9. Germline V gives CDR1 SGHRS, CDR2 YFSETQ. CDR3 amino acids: CASSTRQGFGYEQYF. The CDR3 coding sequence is TGCGCCAGCAGCACTCGACAGGGGTTCGGCTACGAGCAGTACTTC.

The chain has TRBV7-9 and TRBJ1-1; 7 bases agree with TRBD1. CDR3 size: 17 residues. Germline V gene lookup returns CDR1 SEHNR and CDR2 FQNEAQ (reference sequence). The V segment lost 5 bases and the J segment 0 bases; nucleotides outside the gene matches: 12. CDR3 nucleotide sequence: TGTGCCAGCAGCCCGCATGTAGGGGGCCTCATGAACACTGAAGCTTTCTTT. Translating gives CASSPHVGGLMNTEAFF. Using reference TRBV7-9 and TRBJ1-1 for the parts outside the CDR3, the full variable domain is DTGVSQNPRHKITKRGQNVTFRCDPISEHNRLYWYRQTLGQGPEFLTYFQNEAQLEKSRLLSDRFSAERPKGSFSTLEIQRTEQGDSAMYLCASSPHVGGLMNTEAFFGQGTRLTVV.

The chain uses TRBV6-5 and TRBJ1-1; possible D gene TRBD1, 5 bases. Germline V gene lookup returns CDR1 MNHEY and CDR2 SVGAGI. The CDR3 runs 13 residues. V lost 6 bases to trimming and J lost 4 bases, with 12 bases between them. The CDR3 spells CASSRGGGTEAFF. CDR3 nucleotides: TGTGCCAGCAGCCGCGGGGGTGGCACTGAAGCTTTCTTT.

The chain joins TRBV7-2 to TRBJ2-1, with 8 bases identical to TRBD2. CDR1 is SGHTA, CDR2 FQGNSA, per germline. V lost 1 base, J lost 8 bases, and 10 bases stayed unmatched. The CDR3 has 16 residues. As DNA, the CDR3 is TGTGCCAGCAGCTTAGGGGTTGGCGGGAGGCTCGATGAGCAGTTCTTC. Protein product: CASSLGVGGRLDEQFF.

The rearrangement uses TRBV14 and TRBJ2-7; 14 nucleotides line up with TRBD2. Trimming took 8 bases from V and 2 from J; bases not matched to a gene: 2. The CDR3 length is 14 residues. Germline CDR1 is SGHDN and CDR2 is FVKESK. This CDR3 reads CASRLAGGAYEQYF. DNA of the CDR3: TGTGCCAGCCGACTAGCGGGGGGGGCCTACGAGCAGTACTTC.

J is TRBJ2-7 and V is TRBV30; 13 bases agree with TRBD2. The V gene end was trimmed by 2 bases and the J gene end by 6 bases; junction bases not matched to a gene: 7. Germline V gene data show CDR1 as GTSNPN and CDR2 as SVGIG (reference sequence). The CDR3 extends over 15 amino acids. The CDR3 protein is CAWSRGTSGASEQYF. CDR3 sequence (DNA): TGTGCCTGGAGTAGGGGGACTAGCGGGGCCTCCGAGCAGTACTTC. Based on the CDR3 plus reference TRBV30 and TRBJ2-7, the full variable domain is SQTIHQWPATLVQPVGSPLSLECTVEGTSNPNLYWYRQAAGRGLQLLFYSVGIGQISSEVPQNLSASRPQDRQFILSSKKLLLSDSGFYLCAWSRGTSGASEQYFGPGTRLTVT.

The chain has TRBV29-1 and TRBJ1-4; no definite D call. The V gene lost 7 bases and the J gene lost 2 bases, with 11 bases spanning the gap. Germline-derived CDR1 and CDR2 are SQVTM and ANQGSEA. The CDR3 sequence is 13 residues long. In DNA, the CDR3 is TGCAGCGCCGCCCCTAACACTAATGAAAAACTGTTTTTT. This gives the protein CSAAPNTNEKLFF.

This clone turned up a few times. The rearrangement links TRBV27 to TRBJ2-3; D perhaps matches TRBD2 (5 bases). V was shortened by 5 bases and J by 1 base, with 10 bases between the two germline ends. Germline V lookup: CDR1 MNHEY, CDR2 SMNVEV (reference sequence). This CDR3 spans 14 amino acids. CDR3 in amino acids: CASSPAAGTDTQYF. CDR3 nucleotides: TGTGCCAGCAGTCCAGCGGCAGGCACAGATACGCAGTATTTT.

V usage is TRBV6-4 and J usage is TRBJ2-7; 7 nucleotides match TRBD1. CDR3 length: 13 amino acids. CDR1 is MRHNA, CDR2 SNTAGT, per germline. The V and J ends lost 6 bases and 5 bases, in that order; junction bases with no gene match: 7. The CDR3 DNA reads TGTGCCAGCAGCCCGACAGGGATCCACGAGCAGTACTTC. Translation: CASSPTGIHEQYF.

Here the CDR3 DNA reads TGTGCCAGTAGGGCTAGCGGATCACATACGCAGTATTTT. Translated, it gives CASRASGSHTQYF. J is TRBJ2-3 and V is TRBV19; 7 bases match TRBD2. Germline CDR1 LNHDA, CDR2 SQIVND (reference sequence). The CDR3 consists of 13 residues. V lost 6 bases to trimming and J lost 7 bases; unmatched junction nucleotides: 7.

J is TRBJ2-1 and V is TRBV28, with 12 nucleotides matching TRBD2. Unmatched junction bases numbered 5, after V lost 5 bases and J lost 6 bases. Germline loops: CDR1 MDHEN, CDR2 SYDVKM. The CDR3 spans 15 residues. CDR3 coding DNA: TGTGCCAGCAGTCGACTAGCGGGAGTAGTCAATGAGCAGTTCTTC. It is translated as CASSRLAGVVNEQFF. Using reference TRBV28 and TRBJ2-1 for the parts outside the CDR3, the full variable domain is DVKVTQSSRYLVKRTGEKVFLECVQDMDHENMFWYRQDPGLGLRLIYFSYDVKMKEKGDIPEGYSVSREKKERFSLILESASTNQTSMYLCASSRLAGVVNEQFFGPGTRLTVL.

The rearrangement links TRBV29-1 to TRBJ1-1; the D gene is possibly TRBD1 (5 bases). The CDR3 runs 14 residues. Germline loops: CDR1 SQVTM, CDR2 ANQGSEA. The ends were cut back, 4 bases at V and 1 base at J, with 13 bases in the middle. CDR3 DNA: TGCAGCGTTGGGTCATTGACAGAGAACACTGAAGCTTTCTTT. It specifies CSVGSLTENTEAFF.

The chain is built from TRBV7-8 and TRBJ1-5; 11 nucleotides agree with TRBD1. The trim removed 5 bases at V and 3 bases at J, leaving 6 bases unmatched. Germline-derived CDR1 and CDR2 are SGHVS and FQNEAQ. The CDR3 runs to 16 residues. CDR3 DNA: TGTGCCAGCAGCGAAACGGACAGGGGGCACAATCAGCCCCAGCATTTT. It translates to CASSETDRGHNQPQHF.

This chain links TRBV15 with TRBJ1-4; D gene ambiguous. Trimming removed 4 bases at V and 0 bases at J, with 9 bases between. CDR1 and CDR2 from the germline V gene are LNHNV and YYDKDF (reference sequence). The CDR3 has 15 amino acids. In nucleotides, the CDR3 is TGTGCCACCAGCACCCCGTTCGCAACTAATGAAAAACTGTTTTTT. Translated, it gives CATSTPFATNEKLFF.

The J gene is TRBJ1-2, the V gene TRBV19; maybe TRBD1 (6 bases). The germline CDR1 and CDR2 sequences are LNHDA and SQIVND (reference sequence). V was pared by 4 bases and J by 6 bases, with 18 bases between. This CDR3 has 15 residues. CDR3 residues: CASSRLGQGTNGYTF. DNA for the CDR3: TGTGCCAGTAGTAGATTGGGGCAGGGGACTAATGGCTACACCTTC.

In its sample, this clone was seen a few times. CDR3 sequence: CASSFGSSYEQYF. CDR3 sequence (DNA): TGTGCCAGCAGCTTTGGCAGCTCCTACGAGCAGTACTTC. This chain uses TRBV7-9 with TRBJ2-7; D is uncertain. CDR3 length: 13 amino acids. Germline-derived CDR1 and CDR2 are SEHNR and FQNEAQ (reference sequence). Trimming removed 3 bases at V and 0 bases at J, with 6 bases between.

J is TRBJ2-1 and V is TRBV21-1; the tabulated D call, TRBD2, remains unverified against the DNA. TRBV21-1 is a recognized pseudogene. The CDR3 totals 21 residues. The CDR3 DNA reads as TGTGCCAGCAGCAAAACTCCTGGACTAGCGGGAGGGCCGATAGGTTACAATGAGCAGTTCTTC. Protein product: CASSKTPGLAGGPIGYNEQFF.

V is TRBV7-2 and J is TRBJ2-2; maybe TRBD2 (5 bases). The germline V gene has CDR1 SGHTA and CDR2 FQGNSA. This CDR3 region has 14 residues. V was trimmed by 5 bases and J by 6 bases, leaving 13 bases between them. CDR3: CASSQRRRSGELFF. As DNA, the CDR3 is TGTGCCAGCAGCCAGAGGAGGCGCTCCGGGGAGCTGTTTTTT.